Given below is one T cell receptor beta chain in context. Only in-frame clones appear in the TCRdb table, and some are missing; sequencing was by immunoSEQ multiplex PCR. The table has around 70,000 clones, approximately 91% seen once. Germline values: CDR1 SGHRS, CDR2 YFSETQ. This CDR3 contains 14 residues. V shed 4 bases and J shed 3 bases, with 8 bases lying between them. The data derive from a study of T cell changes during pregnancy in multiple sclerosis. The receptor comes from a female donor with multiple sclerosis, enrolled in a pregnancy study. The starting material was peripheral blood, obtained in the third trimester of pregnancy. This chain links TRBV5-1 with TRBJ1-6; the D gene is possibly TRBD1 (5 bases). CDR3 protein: CASSPGLYNSPLHF. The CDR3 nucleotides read TGCGCCAGCAGCCCAGGGCTCTATAATTCACCCCTCCACTTT.